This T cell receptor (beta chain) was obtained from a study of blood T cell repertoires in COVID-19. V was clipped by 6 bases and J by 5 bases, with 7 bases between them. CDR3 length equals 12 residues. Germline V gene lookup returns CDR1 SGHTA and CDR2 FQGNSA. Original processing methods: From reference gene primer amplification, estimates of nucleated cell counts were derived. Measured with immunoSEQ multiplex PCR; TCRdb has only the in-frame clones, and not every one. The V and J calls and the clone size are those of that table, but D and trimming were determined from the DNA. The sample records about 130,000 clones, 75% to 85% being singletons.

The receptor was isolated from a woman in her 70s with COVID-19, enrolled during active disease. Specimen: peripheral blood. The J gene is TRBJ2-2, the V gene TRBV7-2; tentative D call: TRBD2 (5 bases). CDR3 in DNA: TGTGCCAGCAGTAGGGAGACCGGGGAGCTGTTTTTT. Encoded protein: CASSRETGELFF.